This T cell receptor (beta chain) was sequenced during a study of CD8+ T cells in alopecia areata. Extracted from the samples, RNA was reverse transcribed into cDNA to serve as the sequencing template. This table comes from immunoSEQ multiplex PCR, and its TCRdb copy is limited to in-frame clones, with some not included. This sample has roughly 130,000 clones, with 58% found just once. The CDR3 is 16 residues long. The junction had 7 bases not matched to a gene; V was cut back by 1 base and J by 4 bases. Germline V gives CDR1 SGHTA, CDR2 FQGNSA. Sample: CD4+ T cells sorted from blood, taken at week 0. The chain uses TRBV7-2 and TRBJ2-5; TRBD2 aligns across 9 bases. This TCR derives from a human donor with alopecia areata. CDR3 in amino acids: CASSLGSGSSGETQYF. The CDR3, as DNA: TGTGCCAGCAGCTTAGGTAGCGGGAGCTCAGGAGAGACCCAGTACTTC. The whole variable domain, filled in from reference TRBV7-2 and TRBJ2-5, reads GAGVSQSPSNKVTEKGKDVELRCDPISGHTALYWYRQSLGQGLEFLIYFQGNSAPDKSGLPSDRFSAERTGGSVSTLTIQRTQQEDSAVYLCASSLGSGSSGETQYFGPGTRLLVL.